The T cell receptor (beta chain) under discussion was sequenced for a study of blood T cell repertoires in COVID-19. Whole-study context: Sites across the United States, Italy and Spain contributed samples from acute and convalescent COVID-19. PBMCs, B-cell-depleted T cells, or T cells were the source of the cDNA or gDNA that made up the material.

Those enrolled in Seattle joined during active infection and were followed longitudinally afterward. V lost 1 base and J lost 2, with 6 bases in between. The germline V gene encodes CDR1 LGHDT and CDR2 YNNKEL (reference sequence). The CDR3 loop spans 14 amino acids. In the original analysis: Using reference gene primer amplification, nucleated cell counts were estimated. The data were produced by immunoSEQ multiplex PCR, yet TCRdb's version contains in-frame clones alone and is incomplete. The V and J calls and clone size come from that table; D and trimming were worked out from the DNA. The table has about 120,000 clones, 90% seen once.

The sample was peripheral blood. This receptor was obtained from a woman aged 55-69 years with COVID-19, enrolled during active disease. V usage is TRBV3-1 (or the pseudogene TRBV3-2) and J usage is TRBJ1-5, with no clear D. CDR3 protein: CASSQASGNQPQHF. The DNA for the CDR3 is TGTGCCAGCAGCCAAGCGTCAGGCAATCAGCCCCAGCATTTT.